Presented here are 18 T cell receptor beta chains from one specimen sequenced in a study of shared clonotypes between healthy human individuals. Naive CD8 isolation took CD45RO-negative cells positively selected for CCR7 and excluded terminally differentiated effector memory CD45RA+ cells. Assay used: immunoSEQ multiplex PCR; TCRdb lists only in-frame clones, some missing. The sample consists of around 2,000,000 clones, roughly 94% of them appearing once. Material for sequencing was naive CD8+ T cells sorted from blood. The receptors derive from a man between 18 and 35 years old in good health.

V usage is TRBV27 and J usage is TRBJ1-2, with TRBD1 matching 7 bases. CDR3 length: 16 amino acids. Germline trimming cut 2 bases from V and 0 bases from J; bases unmatched to any gene: 6. The germline CDR1 and CDR2 sequences are MNHEY and SMNVEV (reference sequence). CDR3 coding DNA: TGTGCCAGCAGTTTAGAACCCGGGACAGCTAACTATGGCTACACCTTC. Its protein product is CASSLEPGTANYGYTF.

The CDR3 bases are TGTGCCACCAGCAGGTCAGGGAGCACCGGGGAGCTGTTTTTT. As protein: CATSRSGSTGELFF. The chain uses TRBV15 and TRBJ2-2; D may be TRBD1 or TRBD2 (5 bases each). Germline lookup yields CDR1 LNHNV and CDR2 YYDKDF (reference sequence). Trimming left V 3 bases short and J 4 bases short, with 9 bases between. The CDR3 covers 14 residues.

The DNA of the CDR3 is TGCGCCAGCAGCCTAAGACGGGACAGGGGGTACGAGCAGTACTTC. It codes for CASSLRRDRGYEQYF. The chain recombines TRBV5-1 with TRBJ2-7; 11 bases align to TRBD1. The CDR3 extends over 15 amino acids. The V gene end was trimmed by 4 bases and the J gene end by 4 bases; junction bases not matched to a gene: 7. Germline assignment: CDR1 SGHRS and CDR2 YFSETQ.

CDR3 DNA: TGTGCCAGCTCACCACAAAACTTCCAAGAGACCCAGTACTTC. It is translated as CASSPQNFQETQYF. This chain joins TRBV18 and TRBJ2-5; D not certain. The CDR3 is made up of 14 amino acids. V was trimmed by 1 base and J by 1 base, leaving 7 bases between them. CDR1 is KGHSH, CDR2 LQKENI, per germline.

Concerning this clone itself: Other nucleotide sequences in the sample specify the same CDR3. The chain uses TRBV27 and TRBJ2-7; D possibly uses TRBD1 or TRBD2 (5 bases each). CDR1 MNHEY and CDR2 SMNVEV come from the germline V gene (reference sequence). The CDR3 sequence is 13 residues long. V lost 4 bases to trimming and J lost 2 bases, with 9 bases between them. CDR3: CASSSGTTYEQYF. In DNA, the CDR3 is TGTGCCAGCAGTTCCGGGACCACCTACGAGCAGTACTTC.

The chain couples TRBV21-1 to TRBJ2-7; the table's TRBD2 call for D was not verified on the DNA. TRBV21-1 is termed a pseudogene. This CDR3 is 15 amino acids long. The CDR3 loop is CASSRAGLESREQYF. Written as DNA, the CDR3 is TGTGCCAGCAGCAGGGCGGGACTAGAGTCTCGCGAGCAGTACTTC.

V is TRBV5-4 and J is TRBJ2-7, with D hard to call. The CDR3 is 15 residues long. Trimming shortened V by 4 bases and J by 3 bases, and 17 bases separated the two germline ends. The V gene's germline CDR1 is SGHNT and CDR2 YYREEE (reference sequence). In DNA form, the CDR3 reads TGTGCCAGCAGCGCCTTCAATATCTCTAGCTACGAGCAGTACTTC. It is translated as CASSAFNISSYEQYF.

The V and J genes are TRBV19 and TRBJ2-3; 10 nucleotides align to TRBD2. After removal of 6 bases from V and 6 bases from J, the junction contained 6 bases not matched to a gene. CDR1 is LNHDA, CDR2 SQIVND, per germline (reference sequence). The CDR3 runs to 14 residues. The CDR3 nucleotides are TGTGCCAGTAGCTTCGGGACTAGCGTCGATACGCAGTATTTT. This encodes CASSFGTSVDTQYF.

This chain uses TRBV10-2 with TRBJ2-7; D not resolved. The CDR3 runs to 14 residues. V dropped 7 bases and J dropped 2 bases, with 15 bases sitting between them. Looked up from germline, CDR1 is WSHSY and CDR2 is SAAADI. The CDR3 DNA sequence: TGCGCCAGCACCCCCGACCTGGGGACCTACGAGCAGTACTTC. Its translation is CASTPDLGTYEQYF.

The chain links TRBV4-1 to TRBJ2-1; the D gene is possibly TRBD1 (5 bases). V dropped 0 bases and J dropped 10 bases, with 10 bases sitting between them. Germline V lookup: CDR1 MGHRA, CDR2 YSYEKL. The CDR3 contains 13 residues. The CDR3 nucleotides are TGCGCCAGCAGCCAAGATCCTGGGGCCGAGCAGTTCTTC. As protein: CASSQDPGAEQFF.

The chain recombines TRBV2 with TRBJ2-1; a possible D gene is TRBD1 (6 bases). V was cut by 4 bases and J by 4 bases, with 14 bases left in between. Germline-derived CDR1 and CDR2 are SNHLY and FYNNEI. The CDR3 spans 15 residues. CDR3 region: CASSGGRGHYNEQFF. CDR3 DNA sequence: TGTGCCAGCAGTGGTGGTCGGGGACATTACAATGAGCAGTTCTTC.

The chain recombines TRBV5-6 with TRBJ2-7; D perhaps matches TRBD1 (6 bases). Germline V gives CDR1 SGHDT, CDR2 YYEEEE. Trimming cost V 3 bases and J 0 bases, with 16 bases left between them. CDR3 length: 16 residues. CDR3 sequence (DNA): TGTGCCAGCAGCTCCCTCACAGGGCTGAGCTCCTACGAGCAGTACTTC. It codes for CASSSLTGLSSYEQYF.

The chain has TRBV27 and TRBJ2-1; TRBD2 matches 9 bases. CDR3 size: 15 residues. The V segment lost 7 bases and the J segment 8 bases; nucleotides outside the gene matches: 12. The germline gives CDR1 MNHEY, CDR2 SMNVEV (reference sequence). The CDR3 is CASTRLTSGTDEQFF. DNA of the CDR3: TGTGCCAGCACCCGGTTGACTAGCGGTACGGATGAGCAGTTCTTC.

The V gene is TRBV5-1, the J gene TRBJ2-7; possible D gene TRBD2, 6 bases. V dropped 0 bases and J dropped 2 bases, with 12 bases sitting between them. The germline V gene has CDR1 SGHRS and CDR2 YFSETQ. This CDR3 is 15 amino acids long. CDR3 loop: CASSLDPGETYEQYF. In nucleotides, the CDR3 is TGCGCCAGCAGCTTGGATCCGGGAGAAACCTACGAGCAGTACTTC.

The chain has TRBV28 and TRBJ1-5; D not resolved. Trimming removed 3 bases from V and 0 bases from J, with 15 bases in between. Germline V gene data show CDR1 as MDHEN and CDR2 as SYDVKM. There are 17 residues in the CDR3. CDR3 in amino acids: CASSFQPKSYSNQPQHF. The CDR3 nucleotides are TGTGCCAGCAGTTTCCAACCCAAGTCATATAGCAATCAGCCCCAGCATTTT.

This chain joins TRBV7-8 and TRBJ1-2, with TRBD1 as a possible D gene (5 bases). This CDR3 is built from 12 residues. V was shortened by 2 bases and J by 7 bases, with 8 bases between the two germline ends. Germline V CDR1 and CDR2: SGHVS, FQNEAQ. This chain's CDR3 is CASSLLGVGYTF. The CDR3 region has the DNA TGTGCCAGCAGCTTACTAGGGGTTGGCTACACCTTC.

CDR3 DNA sequence: TGTGCCAGCAGCCCTTACCTTAGCACAGATACGCAGTATTTT. It translates to CASSPYLSTDTQYF. The chain combines TRBV14 with TRBJ2-3; D is ambiguous. Between the trimmed V and J ends, which lost 4 bases and 0 bases, there was a span of 8 bases. The CDR3 is made up of 14 amino acids. Germline CDR1 is SGHDN and CDR2 is FVKESK. Combining the CDR3 with reference TRBV14 and TRBJ2-3 gives the whole variable domain EAGVTQFPSHSVIEKGQTVTLRCDPISGHDNLYWYRRVMGKEIKFLLHFVKESKQDESGMPNNRFLAERTGGTYSTLKVQPAELEDSGVYFCASSPYLSTDTQYFGPGTRLTVL.

The rearrangement links TRBV10-3 to TRBJ2-7; a weak D match, TRBD2 (6 bases). The CDR3 runs 13 residues. Germline loops: CDR1 ENHRY, CDR2 SYGVKD. V lost 3 bases to trimming and J lost 2 bases, with 8 bases between them. Written as DNA, the CDR3 is TGTGCCATCAGTGACGGGGGTCCCTACGAGCAGTACTTC. This encodes CAISDGGPYEQYF.